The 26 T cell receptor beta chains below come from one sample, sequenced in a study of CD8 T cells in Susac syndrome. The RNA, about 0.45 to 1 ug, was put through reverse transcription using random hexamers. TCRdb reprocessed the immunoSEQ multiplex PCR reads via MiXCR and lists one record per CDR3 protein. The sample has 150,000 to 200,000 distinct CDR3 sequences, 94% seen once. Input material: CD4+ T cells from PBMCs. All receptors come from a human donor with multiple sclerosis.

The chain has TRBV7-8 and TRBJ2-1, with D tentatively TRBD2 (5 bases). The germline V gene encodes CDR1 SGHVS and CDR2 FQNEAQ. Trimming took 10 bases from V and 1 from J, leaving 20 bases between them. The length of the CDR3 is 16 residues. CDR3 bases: TGTGCCACCTTCCCGAATAGGTGGGAGTCCTACAATGAGCAGTTCTTC. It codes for CATFPNRWESYNEQFF.

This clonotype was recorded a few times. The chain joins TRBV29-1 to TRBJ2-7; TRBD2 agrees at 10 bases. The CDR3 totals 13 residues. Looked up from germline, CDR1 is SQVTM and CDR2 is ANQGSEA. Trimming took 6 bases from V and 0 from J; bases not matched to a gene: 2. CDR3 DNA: TGCAGCGTGAGACTAGCGGGCTCCTACGAGCAGTACTTC. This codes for CSVRLAGSYEQYF.

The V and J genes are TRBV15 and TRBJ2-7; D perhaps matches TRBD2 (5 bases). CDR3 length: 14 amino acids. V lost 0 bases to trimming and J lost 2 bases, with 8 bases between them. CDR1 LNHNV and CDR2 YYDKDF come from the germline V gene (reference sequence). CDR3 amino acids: CATSRDLTTYEQYF. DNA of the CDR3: TGTGCCACCAGCAGAGATCTGACTACCTACGAGCAGTACTTC.

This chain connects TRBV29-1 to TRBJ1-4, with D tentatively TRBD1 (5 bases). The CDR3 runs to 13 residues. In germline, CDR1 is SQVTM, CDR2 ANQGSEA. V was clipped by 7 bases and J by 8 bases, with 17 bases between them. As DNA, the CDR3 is TGCAGCGCGAGGTTAAGGGGAGGAGAAAAACTGTTTTTT. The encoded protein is CSARLRGGEKLFF.

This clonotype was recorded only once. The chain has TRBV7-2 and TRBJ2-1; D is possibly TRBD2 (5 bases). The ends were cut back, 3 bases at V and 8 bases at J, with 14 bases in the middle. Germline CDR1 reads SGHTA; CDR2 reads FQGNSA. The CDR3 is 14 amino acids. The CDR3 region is CASSLEPSSHEQFF. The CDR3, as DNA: TGTGCCAGCAGCTTGGAGCCTAGCTCCCATGAGCAGTTCTTC.

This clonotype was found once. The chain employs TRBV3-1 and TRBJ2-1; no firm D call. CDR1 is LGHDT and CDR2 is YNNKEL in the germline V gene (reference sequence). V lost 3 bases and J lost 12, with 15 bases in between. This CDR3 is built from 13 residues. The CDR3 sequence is CASSQAAYPAQFF. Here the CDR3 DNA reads TGTGCCAGCAGCCAGGCCGCGTACCCAGCGCAGTTCTTC.

CDR3 bases: TGTGCCTGGGATCTAGGCACAGATACGCAGTATTTT. Amino acids: CAWDLGTDTQYF. The chain recombines TRBV30 with TRBJ2-3; D not resolved. Germline V gene lookup returns CDR1 GTSNPN and CDR2 SVGIG (reference sequence). The CDR3 runs 12 residues. Trimming left V 5 bases short and J 1 base short, with 7 bases between. Full variable domain (missing parts from reference TRBV30 and TRBJ2-3): SQTIHQWPATLVQPVGSPLSLECTVEGTSNPNLYWYRQAAGRGLQLLFYSVGIGQISSEVPQNLSASRPQDRQFILSSKKLLLSDSGFYLCAWDLGTDTQYFGPGTRLTVL.

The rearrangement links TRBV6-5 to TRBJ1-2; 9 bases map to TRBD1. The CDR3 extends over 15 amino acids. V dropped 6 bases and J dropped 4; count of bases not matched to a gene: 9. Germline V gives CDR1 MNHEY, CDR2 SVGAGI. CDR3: CASSPGQGRSYGYTF. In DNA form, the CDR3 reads TGTGCCAGCAGCCCCGGACAGGGGCGATCCTATGGCTACACCTTC.

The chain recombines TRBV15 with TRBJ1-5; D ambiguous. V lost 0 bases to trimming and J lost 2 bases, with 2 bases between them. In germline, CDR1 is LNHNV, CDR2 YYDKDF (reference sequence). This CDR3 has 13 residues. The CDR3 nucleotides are TGTGCCACCAGCAGAGAAGGCAATCAGCCCCAGCATTTT. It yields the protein CATSREGNQPQHF. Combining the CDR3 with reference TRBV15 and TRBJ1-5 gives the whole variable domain DAMVIQNPRYQVTQFGKPVTLSCSQTLNHNVMYWYQQKSSQAPKLLFHYYDKDFNNEADTPDNFQSRRPNTSFCFLDIRSPGLGDTAMYLCATSREGNQPQHFGDGTRLSIL.

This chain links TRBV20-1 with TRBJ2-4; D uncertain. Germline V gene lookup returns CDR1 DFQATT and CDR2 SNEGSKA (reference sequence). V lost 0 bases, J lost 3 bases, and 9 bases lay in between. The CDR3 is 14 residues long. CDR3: CSARDGSYKNIQYF. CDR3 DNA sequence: TGCAGTGCTAGAGATGGCAGCTACAAAAACATTCAGTACTTC.

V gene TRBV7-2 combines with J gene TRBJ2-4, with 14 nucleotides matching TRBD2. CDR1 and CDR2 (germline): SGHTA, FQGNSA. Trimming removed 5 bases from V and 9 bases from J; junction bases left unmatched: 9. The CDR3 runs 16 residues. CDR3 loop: CASSPRLAGGRGIQYF. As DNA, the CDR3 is TGTGCCAGCAGCCCCCGACTAGCGGGAGGGCGTGGCATTCAGTACTTC.

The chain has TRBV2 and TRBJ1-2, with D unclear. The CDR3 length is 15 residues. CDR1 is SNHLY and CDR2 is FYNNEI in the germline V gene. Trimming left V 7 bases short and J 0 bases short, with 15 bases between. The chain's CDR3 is CASTRPVAANYGYTF. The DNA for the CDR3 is TGTGCCAGCACCCGTCCCGTGGCAGCTAACTATGGCTACACCTTC.

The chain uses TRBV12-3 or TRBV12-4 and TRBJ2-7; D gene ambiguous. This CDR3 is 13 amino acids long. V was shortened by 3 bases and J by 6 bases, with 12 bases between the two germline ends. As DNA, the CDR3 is TGTGCCAGCAGTTTCTCGACGGCACCCGAGCAGTACTTC. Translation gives CASSFSTAPEQYF.

CDR3 in amino acids: CASSLVVGLPENTQYF. For the CDR3, the DNA is TGTGCCAGCAGCTTAGTTGTGGGACTCCCGGAAAATACGCAGTATTTT. The rearrangement links TRBV7-6 to TRBJ2-3; tentative D call: TRBD2 (6 bases). This CDR3 is 16 amino acids long. Trimming took 1 base from V and 7 from J, leaving 18 bases between them. Germline values: CDR1 SGHVS, CDR2 FNYEAQ.

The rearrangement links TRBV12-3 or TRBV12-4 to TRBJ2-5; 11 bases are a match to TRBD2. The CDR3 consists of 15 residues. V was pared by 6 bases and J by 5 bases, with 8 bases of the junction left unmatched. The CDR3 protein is CASSQLAGAGETQYF. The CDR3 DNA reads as TGTGCCAGCAGCCAACTAGCGGGAGCTGGGGAGACCCAGTACTTC.

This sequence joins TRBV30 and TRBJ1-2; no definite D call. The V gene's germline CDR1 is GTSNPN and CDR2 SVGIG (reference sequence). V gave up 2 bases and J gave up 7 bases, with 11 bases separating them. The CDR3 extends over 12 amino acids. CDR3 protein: CAWSPDGGGYTF. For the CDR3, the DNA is TGTGCCTGGAGTCCGGACGGAGGTGGCTACACCTTC.

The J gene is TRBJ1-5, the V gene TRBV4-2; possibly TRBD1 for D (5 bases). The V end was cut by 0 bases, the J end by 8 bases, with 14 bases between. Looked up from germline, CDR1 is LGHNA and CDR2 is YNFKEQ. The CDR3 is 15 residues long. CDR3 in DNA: TGTGCCAGCAGCCAAGATTTCGGGGCGAGGGAGCCCCAGCATTTT. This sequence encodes CASSQDFGAREPQHF.

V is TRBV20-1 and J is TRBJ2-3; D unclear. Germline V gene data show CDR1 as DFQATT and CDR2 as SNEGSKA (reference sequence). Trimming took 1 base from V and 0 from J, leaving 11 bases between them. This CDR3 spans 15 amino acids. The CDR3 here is CSARAFRSSTDTQYF. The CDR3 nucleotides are TGCAGTGCTAGAGCATTCCGTTCTAGCACAGATACGCAGTATTTT.

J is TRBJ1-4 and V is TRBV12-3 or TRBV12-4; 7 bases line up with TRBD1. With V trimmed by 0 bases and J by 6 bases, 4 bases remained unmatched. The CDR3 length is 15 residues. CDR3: CASSLAPGGYEKLFF. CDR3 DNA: TGTGCCAGCAGTTTAGCCCCAGGGGGTTATGAAAAACTGTTTTTT.

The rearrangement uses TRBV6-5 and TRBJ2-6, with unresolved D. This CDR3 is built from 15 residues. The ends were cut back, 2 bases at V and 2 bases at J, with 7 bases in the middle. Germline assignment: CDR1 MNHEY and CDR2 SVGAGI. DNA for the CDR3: TGTGCCAGCAGTTACACGGGTGCTGGGGCCAACGTCCTGACTTTC. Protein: CASSYTGAGANVLTF.

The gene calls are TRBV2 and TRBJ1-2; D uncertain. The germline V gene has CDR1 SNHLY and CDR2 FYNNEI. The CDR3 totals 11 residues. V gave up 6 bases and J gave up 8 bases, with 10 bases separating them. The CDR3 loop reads CASRSGGGYTF. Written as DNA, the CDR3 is TGTGCCAGCAGATCGGGCGGAGGCTACACCTTC.

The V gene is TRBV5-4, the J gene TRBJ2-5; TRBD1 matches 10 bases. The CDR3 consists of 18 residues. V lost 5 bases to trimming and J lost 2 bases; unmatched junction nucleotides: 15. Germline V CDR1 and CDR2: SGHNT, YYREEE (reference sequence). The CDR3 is CASRPTVRDRGYQETQYF. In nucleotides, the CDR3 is TGTGCCAGCAGACCCACGGTCAGGGACAGGGGTTATCAAGAGACCCAGTACTTC.

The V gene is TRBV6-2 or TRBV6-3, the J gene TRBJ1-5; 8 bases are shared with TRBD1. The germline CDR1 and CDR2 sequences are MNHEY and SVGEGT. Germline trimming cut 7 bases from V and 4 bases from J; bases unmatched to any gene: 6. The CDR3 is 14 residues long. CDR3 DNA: TGTGCCAGCACCCTACACAGGGGGAATCAGCCCCAGCATTTT. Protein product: CASTLHRGNQPQHF.

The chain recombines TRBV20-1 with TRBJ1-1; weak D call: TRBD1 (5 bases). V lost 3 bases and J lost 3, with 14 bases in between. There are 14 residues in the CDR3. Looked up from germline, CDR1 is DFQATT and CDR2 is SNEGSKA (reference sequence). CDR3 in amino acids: CSASRQIGDTEAFF. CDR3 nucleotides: TGCAGTGCTAGCCGACAGATCGGGGACACTGAAGCTTTCTTT.

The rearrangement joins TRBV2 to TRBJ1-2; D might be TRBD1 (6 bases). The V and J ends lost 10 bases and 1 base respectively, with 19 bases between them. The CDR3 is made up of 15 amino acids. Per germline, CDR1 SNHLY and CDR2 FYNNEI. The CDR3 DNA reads TGTGCCATTCCTGGGGAAGGGGGGAGTAACTATGGCTACACCTTC. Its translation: CAIPGEGGSNYGYTF.

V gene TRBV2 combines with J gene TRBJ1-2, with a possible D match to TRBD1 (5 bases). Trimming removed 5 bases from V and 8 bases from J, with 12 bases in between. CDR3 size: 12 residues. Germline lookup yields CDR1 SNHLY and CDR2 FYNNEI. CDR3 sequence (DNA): TGTGCCAGCAGTCCCCAGGGTCAAGGCTACACCTTC. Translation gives CASSPQGQGYTF.